Sequencing of this T cell receptor beta chain was carried out in a study of cytomegalovirus exposure and HLA in healthy donors. Whole-study context: Among the roughly 400 genotyped donors, about 81% were placed in the Caucasian-associated ancestry cluster. Study-level points and caveats: Earlier analysis looked at TCR beta V segments, and most were productive about 90% or about 30% of the time. The study labeled 170 or so TCR beta chains cytomegalovirus-associated.

As concerns this clone: No antigen is known for it.

A multiplex PCR was run with 60 Vbeta primers and 13 Jbeta primers. Some clones are missing from TCRdb's copy, which holds only in-frame ones; the method was immunoSEQ multiplex PCR. This table holds 90,000 or so clones, 75% to 85% found once. This TCR was recovered from a man under 40 in good health and CMV-seropositive. The sequencing input was PBMCs.

In DNA form, the CDR3 reads TGTGCCAGCAGTGAAACCAGCGGTGGTTACGAGCAGTACTTC. The encoded protein is CASSETSGGYEQYF. This rearrangement joins TRBV2 to TRBJ2-7; the D gene is possibly TRBD2 (5 bases). V dropped 2 bases and J dropped 4 bases, with 12 bases sitting between them. The CDR3 consists of 14 residues. CDR1 is SNHLY and CDR2 is FYNNEI in the germline V gene.